One and the same sample provided the 21 T cell receptor beta chains below, sequenced in a study of CD4+ T cells in melanoma. The protocol was immunoSEQ multiplex PCR, while the TCRdb copy is restricted to in-frame clones and leaves out a portion. The table lists 10,000 to 12,000 clones, under 65% of them singletons. The sample was cells from a culture (not recorded whether cultured in vitro). The receptors shown here come from a human donor with melanoma.

The chain has TRBV5-1 and TRBJ1-1; maybe TRBD1 (6 bases). The CDR3 is 13 residues long. Trimming cost V 2 bases and J 5 bases, with 10 bases left between them. Germline V gene data show CDR1 as SGHRS and CDR2 as YFSETQ. The CDR3 loop is CASSLTGRTEAFF. CDR3 DNA: TGCGCCAGCAGCTTAACAGGGAGAACTGAAGCTTTCTTT.

V usage is TRBV2 and J usage is TRBJ2-1; 8 bases are a match to TRBD1. V trimming: 3 bases; J trimming: 8 bases; junction bases outside the gene matches: 12. The V gene's germline CDR1 is SNHLY and CDR2 FYNNEI. The length of the CDR3 is 16 residues. The CDR3 bases are TGTGCCAGCAGTGACTGGTCAGGGGGCATCAGCGATGAGCAGTTCTTC. Amino acid sequence: CASSDWSGGISDEQFF.

This clone was found a few times. The V call is TRBV11-2, the J call TRBJ2-7; 8 bases map to TRBD1. CDR3 length: 16 amino acids. Germline V CDR1 and CDR2: SGHAT, FQNNGV. Trimming cost V 5 bases and J 3 bases; bases outside gene matches: 12. CDR3 DNA: TGTGCCAGCAGCCTGACGCAGACAGGGGTGGGCTACGAGCAGTACTTC. It is translated as CASSLTQTGVGYEQYF.

This clone turned up a few times. The V gene is TRBV2, the J gene TRBJ1-2; TRBD1 matches 7 bases. V gave up 5 bases and J gave up 0 bases; unmatched junction bases: 3. CDR1 and CDR2 from the germline V gene are SNHLY and FYNNEI. The CDR3 is made up of 14 amino acids. The CDR3 loop is CASSRTGTNYGYTF. The CDR3 nucleotides are TGTGCCAGCAGTCGGACAGGAACTAACTATGGCTACACCTTC. The full variable domain, its missing parts supplied by reference TRBV2 and TRBJ1-2, is EPEVTQTPSHQVTQMGQEVILRCVPISNHLYFYWYRQILGQKVEFLVSFYNNEISEKSEIFDDQFSVERPDGSNFTLKIRSTKLEDSAMYFCASSRTGTNYGYTFGSGTRLTVV.

This clone was detected only a few times. V gene TRBV27 combines with J gene TRBJ2-7; no reliable D call. Trimming took off 0 bases at V and 2 bases at J, with 14 bases between the two ends. The germline V gene encodes CDR1 MNHEY and CDR2 SMNVEV (reference sequence). This CDR3 has 16 residues. The CDR3 protein is CASSLSLLGSAYEQYF. The CDR3 nucleotides are TGTGCCAGCAGTTTATCTTTGCTGGGGTCCGCCTACGAGCAGTACTTC.

This clone was counted a few times. V is TRBV29-1 and J is TRBJ2-5; 7 positions match TRBD1. CDR1 is SQVTM and CDR2 is ANQGSEA in the germline V gene. V trimming: 4 bases; J trimming: 5 bases; junction bases outside the gene matches: 1. The CDR3 runs to 11 residues. CDR3 sequence: CSVATGETQYF. In DNA, the CDR3 is TGCAGCGTTGCGACAGGGGAGACCCAGTACTTC.

The chain has TRBV19 and TRBJ1-4, with 8 bases fitting TRBD1. CDR1 LNHDA and CDR2 SQIVND come from the germline V gene (reference sequence). After removal of 4 bases from V and 2 bases from J, the junction contained 6 bases not matched to a gene. The length of the CDR3 is 16 residues. The CDR3 loop reads CASSRQGKSTNEKLFF. For the CDR3, the DNA is TGTGCCAGTAGTAGACAGGGGAAGAGCACTAATGAAAAACTGTTTTTT. Looking up the rest from reference TRBV19 and TRBJ1-4 gives the full variable domain: DGGITQSPKYLFRKEGQNVTLSCEQNLNHDAMYWYRQDPGQGLRLIYYSQIVNDFQKGDIAEGYSVSREKKESFPLTVTSAQKNPTAFYLCASSRQGKSTNEKLFFGSGTQLSVL.

This clone came up a few times. J is TRBJ1-6 and V is TRBV30, with 9 bases identical to TRBD1. Germline V gene sequence: CDR1 GTSNPN, CDR2 SVGIG (reference sequence). J gave up 14 bases and V 0 bases, and 5 bases lay outside the gene matches. The CDR3 has 13 amino acids. The CDR3 DNA follows: TGTGCCTGGAGTGTACGACAGGGGGTCACCCTCCACTTT. Translating gives CAWSVRQGVTLHF.

In its sample, this clone was seen a few times. The chain carries TRBV15 and TRBJ1-4, with 7 bases matching TRBD1. The length of the CDR3 is 15 residues. The V segment lost 8 bases and the J segment 8 bases; nucleotides outside the gene matches: 14. Germline V gene lookup returns CDR1 LNHNV and CDR2 YYDKDF (reference sequence). The CDR3 here is CATSGGGVEREKLFF. DNA of the CDR3: TGTGCCACCTCTGGAGGGGGCGTGGAACGGGAAAAACTGTTTTTT.

The chain combines TRBV15 with TRBJ2-1, with 7 nucleotides matching TRBD2. This CDR3 has 14 amino acids. Germline V gives CDR1 LNHNV, CDR2 YYDKDF (reference sequence). The ends lost 9 bases at V and 3 bases at J; junction bases unmatched: 8. The CDR3, as DNA: TGTGCCACTGGGTTCGGGGGGTTCTACAATGAGCAGTTCTTC. This encodes CATGFGGFYNEQFF. The whole variable domain, filled in from reference TRBV15 and TRBJ2-1, reads DAMVIQNPRYQVTQFGKPVTLSCSQTLNHNVMYWYQQKSSQAPKLLFHYYDKDFNNEADTPDNFQSRRPNTSFCFLDIRSPGLGDTAMYLCATGFGGFYNEQFFGPGTRLTVL.

The chain couples TRBV19 to TRBJ2-5, with 7 bases that match TRBD1. The CDR3 covers 14 residues. The V gene's germline CDR1 is LNHDA and CDR2 SQIVND (reference sequence). Germline trimming cut 3 bases from V and 4 bases from J; bases unmatched to any gene: 5. CDR3: CASSMPDRAETQYF. For the CDR3, the DNA is TGTGCCAGTAGTATGCCCGACAGGGCAGAGACCCAGTACTTC. The full variable domain, its missing parts supplied by reference TRBV19 and TRBJ2-5, is DGGITQSPKYLFRKEGQNVTLSCEQNLNHDAMYWYRQDPGQGLRLIYYSQIVNDFQKGDIAEGYSVSREKKESFPLTVTSAQKNPTAFYLCASSMPDRAETQYFGPGTRLLVL.

The chain links TRBV18 to TRBJ2-3; D might be TRBD1 or TRBD2, each matching 7 bases. Trimming took 4 bases from V and 4 from J, leaving 21 bases between them. CDR1 KGHSH and CDR2 LQKENI come from the germline V gene. The CDR3 has 17 residues. The chain's CDR3 is CASSLQGGRRAADTQYF. The CDR3 coding sequence is TGTGCCAGCTCACTCCAGGGGGGGCGCCGGGCAGCAGATACGCAGTATTTT. Together with reference TRBV18 and TRBJ2-3, the CDR3 gives the full variable domain: NAGVMQNPRHLVRRRGQEARLRCSPMKGHSHVYWYRQLPEEGLKFMVYLQKENIIDESGMPKERFSAEFPKEGPSILRIQQVVRGDSAAYFCASSLQGGRRAADTQYFGPGTRLTVL.

This chain uses TRBV7-9 with TRBJ2-5; weak D call: TRBD1 (5 bases). V lost 5 bases and J 2 bases, leaving 6 bases between the germline ends. Per germline, CDR1 SEHNR and CDR2 FQNEAQ (reference sequence). The CDR3 runs 12 residues. CDR3 sequence: CASSRQQETQYF. For the CDR3, the DNA is TGTGCCAGCAGCCGACAGCAAGAGACCCAGTACTTC. Together with reference TRBV7-9 and TRBJ2-5, the CDR3 gives the full variable domain: DTGVSQNPRHKITKRGQNVTFRCDPISEHNRLYWYRQTLGQGPEFLTYFQNEAQLEKSRLLSDRFSAERPKGSFSTLEIQRTEQGDSAMYLCASSRQQETQYFGPGTRLLVL.

This chain uses TRBV30 with TRBJ1-1; no reliable D call. V was clipped by 4 bases and J by 5 bases, with 8 bases between them. The CDR3 has 11 residues. Germline CDR1 is GTSNPN and CDR2 is SVGIG (reference sequence). The CDR3 region is CAWTRWTEAFF. DNA of the CDR3: TGTGCCTGGACCCGGTGGACTGAAGCTTTCTTT.

This clone turned up a few times. The genes are TRBV11-2 and TRBJ1-6; D unclear. V lost 5 bases, J lost 10 bases, and 15 bases lay in between. Germline CDR1 and CDR2: SGHAT and FQNNGV. This CDR3 has 14 residues. CDR3 sequence (DNA): TGTGCCAGCAGCCCACAACGCGCCTCCTCACCCCTCCACTTT. Encoded protein: CASSPQRASSPLHF.

The chain carries TRBV18 and TRBJ1-3; 7 bases are shared with TRBD1. Germline V CDR1 and CDR2: KGHSH, LQKENI. The CDR3 spans 16 residues. V shed 3 bases, J shed 0 bases, and the junction held 5 bases outside the gene matches. CDR3 DNA: TGTGCCAGCTCACCCGCACAGGGGAACTCTGGAAACACCATATATTTT. This translates into CASSPAQGNSGNTIYF. Full variable domain (rest looked up from reference TRBV18 and TRBJ1-3): NAGVMQNPRHLVRRRGQEARLRCSPMKGHSHVYWYRQLPEEGLKFMVYLQKENIIDESGMPKERFSAEFPKEGPSILRIQQVVRGDSAAYFCASSPAQGNSGNTIYFGEGSWLTVV.

This rearrangement joins TRBV5-1 to TRBJ2-7; maybe TRBD1 (6 bases). The CDR3 spans 15 residues. Trimming removed 4 bases at V and 0 bases at J, with 14 bases between. Germline V gene sequence: CDR1 SGHRS, CDR2 YFSETQ. CDR3 sequence: CASSAAGVSSYEQYF. The CDR3 region has the DNA TGCGCCAGCAGCGCCGCAGGGGTCTCCTCCTACGAGCAGTACTTC.

This chain links TRBV2 with TRBJ1-1; the D gene is possibly TRBD1 (6 bases). The V gene lost 2 bases and the J gene lost 1 base, with 11 bases spanning the gap. The CDR3 has 15 amino acids. Germline CDR1 and CDR2: SNHLY and FYNNEI. The CDR3, as DNA: TGTGCCAGCAGTGAATATTTAGGGGGGAACACTGAAGCTTTCTTT. It is translated as CASSEYLGGNTEAFF. Using reference TRBV2 and TRBJ1-1 for the parts outside the CDR3, the full variable domain is EPEVTQTPSHQVTQMGQEVILRCVPISNHLYFYWYRQILGQKVEFLVSFYNNEISEKSEIFDDQFSVERPDGSNFTLKIRSTKLEDSAMYFCASSEYLGGNTEAFFGQGTRLTVV.

The V call is TRBV5-5, the J call TRBJ2-3, with 7 bases that match TRBD1. The CDR3 covers 13 residues. V dropped 6 bases and J dropped 3; count of bases not matched to a gene: 4. The germline gives CDR1 SGHKS, CDR2 YYEKEE (reference sequence). CDR3 coding DNA: TGTGCCAGCACCCCACAGGGGACAGATACGCAGTATTTT. Translation gives CASTPQGTDTQYF.

This clone came up a few times. The chain joins TRBV7-8 to TRBJ1-2; tentatively, D is TRBD1 (5 bases). This CDR3 spans 14 amino acids. Trimming left V 1 base short and J 4 bases short, with 10 bases between. CDR1 and CDR2 from the germline V gene are SGHVS and FQNEAQ. CDR3 DNA: TGTGCCAGCAGCTTAGGCAGGGATCTCTATGGCTACACCTTC. It specifies CASSLGRDLYGYTF.

CDR3 loop: CSVEGLGTGAAGGVADTQYF. DNA for the CDR3: TGCAGCGTTGAAGGTTTAGGGACAGGGGCGGCAGGGGGGGTAGCGGATACGCAGTATTTT. The V gene is TRBV29-1, the J gene TRBJ2-3; 10 positions match TRBD1. The V gene end was trimmed by 1 base and the J gene end by 6 bases; junction bases not matched to a gene: 22. The CDR3 is made up of 20 amino acids. Germline V lookup: CDR1 SQVTM, CDR2 ANQGSEA.